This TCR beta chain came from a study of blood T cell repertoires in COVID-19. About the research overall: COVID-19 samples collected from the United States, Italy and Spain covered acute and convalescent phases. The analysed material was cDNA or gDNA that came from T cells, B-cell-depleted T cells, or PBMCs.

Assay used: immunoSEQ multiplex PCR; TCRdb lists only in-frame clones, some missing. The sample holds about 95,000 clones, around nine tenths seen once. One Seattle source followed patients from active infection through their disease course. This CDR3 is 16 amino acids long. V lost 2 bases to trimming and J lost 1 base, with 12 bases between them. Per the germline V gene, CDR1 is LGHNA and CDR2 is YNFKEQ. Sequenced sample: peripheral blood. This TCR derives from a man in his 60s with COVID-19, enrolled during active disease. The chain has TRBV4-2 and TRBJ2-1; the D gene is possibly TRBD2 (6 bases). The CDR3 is CASSQHIADSYNEQFF. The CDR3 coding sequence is TGTGCCAGCAGCCAACACATAGCGGATTCCTACAATGAGCAGTTCTTC.